This TCR beta chain was profiled in a study of beta chain features in type 1 diabetes. Deletions cut 3 bases from V and 0 bases from J, with 7 bases between. There are 13 residues in the CDR3. Germline V gives CDR1 GTSNPN, CDR2 SVGIG (reference sequence). It was one heparinised blood draw, averaging roughly 0.11 L, that each donor gave. Overall study findings and caveats: Type 1 diabetes patients had TCRB CDR3s that were shorter (moderately but significantly so) in all four CD4+ subsets. Whatever favoring of shorter templates PCR might show would apply equally to patients and controls. Within patients, naive, central memory and Treg TCRB repertoires seemed more similar than within healthy donors. The question left open here concerned HLA type influencing TCRB rearrangement.

As regards this clone: Its antigen is currently unknown.

Sequencing targeted expressed TCRB transcripts, as all isolated RNA had been reverse transcribed. Assay used: immunoSEQ multiplex PCR; TCRdb lists only in-frame clones, some missing. The sample shows more than 250,000 clones, around 20% of them seen only once. Sequencing used naive CD4+ T cells from blood. The J gene is TRBJ2-3, the V gene TRBV30; a weak D match, TRBD1 (5 bases). The TCR sequence derives from a woman in her thirties or forties with type 1 diabetes. The CDR3 reads CAWRQGSTDTQYF. As DNA, the CDR3 is TGTGCCTGGAGGCAGGGAAGCACAGATACGCAGTATTTT.